This passage covers 10 T cell receptor beta chains from one sample sequenced in a study of read filtering for tumor transcriptome and immune sequencing. From 350 to 500 ng of RNA, a library with molecular barcoded alpha/delta and beta/gamma adaptors was made. TCRdb passed the reads through MiXCR, listing each CDR3 protein once. The table lists about 40,000 distinct CDR3 sequences, approximately 13% of them singletons, with about 26% in the top ten. The sequenced sample was a population of CD138-negative cells sorted from bone marrow. Receptor source: a donor aged 40 or over with multiple myeloma.

Concerning this clonotype: This clone may be a read error of a much larger clone one base away. DNA for the CDR3: TGTGCCAGCAGCACTTCGGTAGAGACCCAGTACTTC. It codes for CASSTSVETQYF. The V gene is TRBV7-2, the J gene TRBJ2-5; no clear D gene. Between the trimmed V and J ends, which lost 5 bases and 4 bases, there was a span of 8 bases. The CDR3 is made up of 12 amino acids. Germline assignment: CDR1 SGHTA and CDR2 FQGNSA.

This clonotype was seen a handful of times. At one end the junction does not follow the germline gene, possibly because of a read error. The chain joins TRBV20-1 to TRBJ2-7; TRBD2 matches at 9 bases. The CDR3 runs 15 residues. From germline, CDR1 is DFQATT and CDR2 SNEGSKA (reference sequence). This chain's CDR3 is CSASLVQREVYERYF. CDR3 DNA sequence: TGCAGTGCTAGTTTAGTACAGCGGGAGGTATACGAGCGGTACTTC.

This clonotype was seen at least ten times. This rearrangement joins TRBV28 to TRBJ2-2; TRBD2 matches 10 bases. Germline V gene lookup returns CDR1 MDHEN and CDR2 SYDVKM. The ends lost 6 bases at V and 4 bases at J; junction bases unmatched: 8. The CDR3 covers 16 residues. The DNA for the CDR3 is TGTGCCAGCAGCCTCACTAGCGGGGCAAGCACCGGGGAGCTGTTTTTT. This gives the protein CASSLTSGASTGELFF.

The sample holds many counts of this clonotype. The chain carries TRBV7-3 and TRBJ2-1; TRBD2 matches 9 bases. Unmatched junction bases numbered 5, after V lost 5 bases and J lost 9 bases. This CDR3 has 13 residues. CDR1 is SGHTA and CDR2 is FQGTGA in the germline V gene. Here the CDR3 DNA reads TGTGCCAGCAGCCTCGGGACTAGCCTTGAGCAGTTCTTC. Its translation: CASSLGTSLEQFF. Based on the CDR3 plus reference TRBV7-3 and TRBJ2-1, the full variable domain is GAGVSQTPSNKVTEKGKYVELRCDPISGHTALYWYRQSLGQGPEFLIYFQGTGAADDSGLPNDRFFAVRPEGSVSTLKIQRTERGDSAVYLCASSLGTSLEQFFGPGTRLTVL.

With regard to this clonotype: A much bigger clone sits one base away, suggesting this may be a read error. The gene calls are TRBV24-1 and TRBJ2-2, with TRBD1 matching over 7 bases. CDR3 length: 15 amino acids. CDR1 and CDR2 from the germline V gene are KGHDR and SFDVKD. CDR3 in DNA: TGTGCCACCAGTGCGGCACAGGGGAACACCGGGGAGCCGTTTTTT. Protein: CATSAAQGNTGEPFF.

This clonotype was seen only a few times. The genes are TRBV5-1 and TRBJ2-5; TRBD2 aligns across 10 bases. Trimming cost V 4 bases and J 1 base; bases outside gene matches: 7. The germline CDR1 and CDR2 sequences are SGHRS and YFSETQ. The CDR3 has 16 residues. The CDR3 coding sequence is TGCGCCAGCAGCCCCGGGACTAGCGCCACCCAAGAGACCCAGTACTTC. This encodes CASSPGTSATQETQYF.

This clonotype was counted many times. The chain links TRBV6-2 or TRBV6-3 to TRBJ2-1, with D perhaps TRBD2 (5 bases). V was shortened by 7 bases and J by 0 bases, with 10 bases between the two germline ends. The CDR3 has 14 amino acids. Germline-derived CDR1 and CDR2 are MNHEY and SVGEGT. In nucleotides, the CDR3 is TGTGCCAGCATAGAGCGGCTCTCCTACAATGAGCAGTTCTTC. Translated, it gives CASIERLSYNEQFF.

Ten or more counts support this clonotype. The V and J genes are TRBV2 and TRBJ2-3, with 8 bases matching TRBD2. V was clipped by 7 bases and J by 1 base; unmatched bases: 13. The germline V gene encodes CDR1 SNHLY and CDR2 FYNNEI. The CDR3 sequence is 17 residues long. The CDR3 spells CASTPRSGRRGTDTQYF. The CDR3 DNA reads as TGTGCCAGCACCCCCCGCAGCGGGAGACGGGGCACAGATACGCAGTATTTT.

This clonotype was detected many times. The chain couples TRBV7-2 to TRBJ2-2; D gene uncertain. Per the germline V gene, CDR1 is SGHTA and CDR2 is FQGNSA. V was trimmed by 5 bases and J by 8 bases, leaving 9 bases between them. The CDR3 sequence is 12 residues long. CDR3 DNA: TGTGCCAGCAGCCCCGTGATTGGGGAGCTGTTTTTT. Its protein product is CASSPVIGELFF. Based on the CDR3 plus reference TRBV7-2 and TRBJ2-2, the full variable domain is GAGVSQSPSNKVTEKGKDVELRCDPISGHTALYWYRQSLGQGLEFLIYFQGNSAPDKSGLPSDRFSAERTGGSVSTLTIQRTQQEDSAVYLCASSPVIGELFFGEGSRLTVL.

The rearrangement joins TRBV29-1 to TRBJ2-5; tentatively, D is TRBD2 (6 bases). This CDR3 contains 11 residues. Germline assignment: CDR1 SQVTM and CDR2 ANQGSEA. V was pared by 8 bases and J by 5 bases, with 12 bases between. DNA for the CDR3: TGCAGCTGGAGGGGTTGGGAGACCCAGTACTTC. The encoded protein is CSWRGWETQYF.